In its sample, the clone carrying this T cell receptor beta chain was seen a few times. Primers used in a second PCR of about 6 to 12 cycles were a sample-barcoded 5' primer and a J-beta primer mix. Each cDNA molecule received a tag from a template-switch adaptor that had 12 random nucleotides. TCRdb ran MiXCR on the 5' RACE reads and lists one entry per CDR3 protein. This table has roughly 570,000 distinct CDR3 sequences, approximately 27% appearing once. This sample stems from a study of blood T cells in healthy people across ages. Across the whole study: Per two T cells, template switching captured roughly one barcoded beta molecule.

Each donor was a healthy Caucasian individual from Russia, aged about 6 to 100. Per sample, no less than 6 micrograms of total RNA were extracted. Sequencing was carried out using blood. This sequence was found in a woman aged 70 to 79 in good health.

This CDR3 reads CSARGLAGGNVISSYNEQFF. CDR3 DNA sequence: TGCAGTGCTAGAGGGCTAGCGGGGGGAAACGTGATTAGCTCCTACAATGAGCAGTTCTTC. This sequence joins TRBV20-1 and TRBJ2-1, with 11 positions matching TRBD2. The CDR3 sequence is 20 residues long. The V and J ends lost 1 base and 0 bases, in that order; junction bases with no gene match: 14. Germline V CDR1 and CDR2: DFQATT, SNEGSKA (reference sequence).